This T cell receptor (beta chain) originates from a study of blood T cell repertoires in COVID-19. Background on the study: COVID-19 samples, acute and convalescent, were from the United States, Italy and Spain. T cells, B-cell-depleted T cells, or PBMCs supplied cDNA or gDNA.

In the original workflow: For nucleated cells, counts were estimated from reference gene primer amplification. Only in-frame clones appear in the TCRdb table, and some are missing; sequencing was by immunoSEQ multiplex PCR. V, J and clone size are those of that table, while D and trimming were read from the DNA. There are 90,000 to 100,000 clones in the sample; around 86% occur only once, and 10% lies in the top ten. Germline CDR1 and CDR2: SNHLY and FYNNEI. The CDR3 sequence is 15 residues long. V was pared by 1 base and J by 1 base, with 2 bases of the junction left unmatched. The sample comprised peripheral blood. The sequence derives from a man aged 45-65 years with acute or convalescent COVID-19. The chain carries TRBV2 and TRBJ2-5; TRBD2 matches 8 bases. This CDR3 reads CASSEERESQETQYF. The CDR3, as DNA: TGTGCCAGCAGTGAAGAGCGGGAGAGCCAAGAGACCCAGTACTTC. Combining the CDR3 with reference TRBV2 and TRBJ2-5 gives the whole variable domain EPEVTQTPSHQVTQMGQEVILRCVPISNHLYFYWYRQILGQKVEFLVSFYNNEISEKSEIFDDQFSVERPDGSNFTLKIRSTKLEDSAMYFCASSEERESQETQYFGPGTRLLVL.